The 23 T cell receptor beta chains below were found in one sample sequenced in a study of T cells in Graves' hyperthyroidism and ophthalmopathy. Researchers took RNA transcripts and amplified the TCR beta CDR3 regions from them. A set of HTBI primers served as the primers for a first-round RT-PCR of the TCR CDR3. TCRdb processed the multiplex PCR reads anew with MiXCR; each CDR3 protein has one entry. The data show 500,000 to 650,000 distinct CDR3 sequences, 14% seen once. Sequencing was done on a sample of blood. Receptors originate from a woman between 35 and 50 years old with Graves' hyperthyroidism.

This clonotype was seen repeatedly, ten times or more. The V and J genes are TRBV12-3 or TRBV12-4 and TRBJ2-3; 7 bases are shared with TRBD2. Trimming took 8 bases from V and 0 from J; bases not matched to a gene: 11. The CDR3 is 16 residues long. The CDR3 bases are TGTGCCAGCCAGATGGGTCTAGCGGTTAGCACAGATACGCAGTATTTT. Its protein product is CASQMGLAVSTDTQYF.

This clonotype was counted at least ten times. The CDR3 spells CASSEERQGARSNQPQHF. The CDR3 DNA follows: TGTGCCAGCAGTGAGGAGAGGCAGGGGGCGAGGAGCAATCAGCCCCAGCATTTT. The V call is TRBV6-1, the J call TRBJ1-5; 8 bases agree with TRBD1. Trimming removed 3 bases from V and 1 base from J; junction bases left unmatched: 11. CDR3 length equals 18 residues. Germline CDR1 MNHNS, CDR2 SASEGT.

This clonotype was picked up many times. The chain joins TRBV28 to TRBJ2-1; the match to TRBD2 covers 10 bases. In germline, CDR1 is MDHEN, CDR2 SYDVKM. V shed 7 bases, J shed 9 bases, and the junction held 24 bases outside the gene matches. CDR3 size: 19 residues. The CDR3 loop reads CASTAIGGGLAGVIGEQFF. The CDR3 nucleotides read TGTGCCAGCACCGCGATCGGGGGCGGTCTAGCGGGAGTCATTGGTGAGCAGTTCTTC.

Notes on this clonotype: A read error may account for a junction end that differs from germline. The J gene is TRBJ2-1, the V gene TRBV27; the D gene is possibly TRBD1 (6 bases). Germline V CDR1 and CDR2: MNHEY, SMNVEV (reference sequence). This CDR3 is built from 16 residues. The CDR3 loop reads CATSDFGTPGLNEQFF. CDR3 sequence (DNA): TGTGCCACCAGTGATTTTGGGACACCGGGGCTCAATGAGCAGTTCTTC.

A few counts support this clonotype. CDR3 nucleotides: TGTGCCAGTAGTATAGATTTAGCGGACTACACTAGCACAGATACGCAGTATTTT. As protein: CASSIDLADYTSTDTQYF. The rearrangement joins TRBV19 to TRBJ2-3; weak D call: TRBD2 (6 bases). The CDR3 runs to 18 residues. Germline lookup yields CDR1 LNHDA and CDR2 SQIVND (reference sequence). The V end lost 0 bases, the J end lost 0 bases, and 16 bases lay between the germline ends.

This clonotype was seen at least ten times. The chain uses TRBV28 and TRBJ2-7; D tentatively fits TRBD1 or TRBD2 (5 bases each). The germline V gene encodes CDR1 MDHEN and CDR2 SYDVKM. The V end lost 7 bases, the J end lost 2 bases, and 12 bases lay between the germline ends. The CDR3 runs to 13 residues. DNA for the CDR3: TGTGCCAGCATGGCAGGGACCGCCTACGAGCAGTACTTC. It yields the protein CASMAGTAYEQYF.

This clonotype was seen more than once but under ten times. CDR3 DNA: TGTGCCACCACAGGGTTATCCTACGAGCAGTACTTC. The encoded protein is CATTGLSYEQYF. The chain carries TRBV6-1 and TRBJ2-7, with D possibly matching TRBD1 (6 bases). This CDR3 region has 12 residues. From germline, CDR1 is MNHNS and CDR2 SASEGT. V lost 10 bases, J lost 1 base, and 11 bases lay in between.

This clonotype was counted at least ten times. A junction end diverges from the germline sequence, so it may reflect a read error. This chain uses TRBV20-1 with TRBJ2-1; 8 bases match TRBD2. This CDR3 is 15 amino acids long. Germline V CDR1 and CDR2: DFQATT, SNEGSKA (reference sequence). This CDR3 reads CGAGLLADSYNEQFF. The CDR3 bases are TGCGGTGCTGGATTACTAGCGGACTCCTACAATGAGCAGTTCTTC.

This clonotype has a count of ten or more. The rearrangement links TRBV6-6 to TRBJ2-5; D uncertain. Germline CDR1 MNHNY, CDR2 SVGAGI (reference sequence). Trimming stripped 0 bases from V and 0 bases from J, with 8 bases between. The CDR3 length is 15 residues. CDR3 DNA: TGTGCCAGCAGTTACTCAACTTGGTACCAAGAGACCCAGTACTTC. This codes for CASSYSTWYQETQYF.

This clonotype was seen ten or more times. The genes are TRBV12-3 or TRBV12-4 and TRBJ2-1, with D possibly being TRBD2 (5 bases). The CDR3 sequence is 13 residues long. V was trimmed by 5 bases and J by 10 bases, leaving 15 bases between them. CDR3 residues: CASSPDTGNEQFF. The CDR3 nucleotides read TGTGCCAGCAGTCCTGATACCGGGAACGAGCAGTTCTTC.

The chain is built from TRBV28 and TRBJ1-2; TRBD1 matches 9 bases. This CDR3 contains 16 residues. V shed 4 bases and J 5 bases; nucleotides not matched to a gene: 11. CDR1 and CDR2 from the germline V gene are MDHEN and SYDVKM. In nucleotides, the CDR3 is TGTGCCAGCAGTTACTTTTCCGGGACAGGGATGTATGGCTACACCTTC. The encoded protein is CASSYFSGTGMYGYTF.

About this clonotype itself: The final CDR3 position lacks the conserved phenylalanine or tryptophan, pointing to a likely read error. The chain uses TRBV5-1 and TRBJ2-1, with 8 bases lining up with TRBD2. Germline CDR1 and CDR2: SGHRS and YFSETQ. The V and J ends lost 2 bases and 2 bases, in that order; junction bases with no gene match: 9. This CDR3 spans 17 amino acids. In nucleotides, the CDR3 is TGCGCCAGCAGCTTAATTTACGGGAGGGCTGCCTACAATGAGCAGTTCCTC. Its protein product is CASSLIYGRAAYNEQFL.

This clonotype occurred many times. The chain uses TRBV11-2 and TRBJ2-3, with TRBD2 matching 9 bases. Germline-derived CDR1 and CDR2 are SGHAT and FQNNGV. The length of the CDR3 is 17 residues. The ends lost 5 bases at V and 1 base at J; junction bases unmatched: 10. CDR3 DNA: TGTGCCAGCAGCATCATTTTTGGCGGGAGGGGCACAGATACGCAGTATTTT. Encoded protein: CASSIIFGGRGTDTQYF.

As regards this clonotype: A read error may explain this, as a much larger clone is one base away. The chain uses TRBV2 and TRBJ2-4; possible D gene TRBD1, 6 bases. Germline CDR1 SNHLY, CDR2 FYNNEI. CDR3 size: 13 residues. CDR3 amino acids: CTSRGRSGGIQYF. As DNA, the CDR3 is TGTACCAGCAGGGGACGGTCGGGTGGCATTCAGTACTTC.

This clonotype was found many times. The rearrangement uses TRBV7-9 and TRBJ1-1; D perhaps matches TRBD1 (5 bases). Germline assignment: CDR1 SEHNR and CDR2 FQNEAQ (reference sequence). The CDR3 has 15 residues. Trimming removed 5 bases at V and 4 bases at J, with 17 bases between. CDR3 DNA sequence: TGTGCCAGCAGCCCTCCCAAAGGGGAGACCACTGAAGCTTTCTTT. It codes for CASSPPKGETTEAFF. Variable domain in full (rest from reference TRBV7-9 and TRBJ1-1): DTGVSQNPRHKITKRGQNVTFRCDPISEHNRLYWYRQTLGQGPEFLTYFQNEAQLEKSRLLSDRFSAERPKGSFSTLEIQRTEQGDSAMYLCASSPPKGETTEAFFGQGTRLTVV.

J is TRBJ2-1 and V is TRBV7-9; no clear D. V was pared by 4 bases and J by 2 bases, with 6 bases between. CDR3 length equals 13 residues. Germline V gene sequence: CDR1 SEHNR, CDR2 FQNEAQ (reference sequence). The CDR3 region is CASSSITYNEQFF. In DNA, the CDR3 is TGTGCCAGCAGCTCCATTACCTACAATGAGCAGTTCTTC.

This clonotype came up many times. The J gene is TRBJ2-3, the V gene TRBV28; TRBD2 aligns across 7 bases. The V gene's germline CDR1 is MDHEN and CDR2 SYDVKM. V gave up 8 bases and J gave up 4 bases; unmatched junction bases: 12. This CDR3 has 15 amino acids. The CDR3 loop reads CASCRETGGADTQYF. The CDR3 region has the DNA TGTGCCAGCTGTCGGGAAACGGGAGGCGCAGATACGCAGTATTTT.

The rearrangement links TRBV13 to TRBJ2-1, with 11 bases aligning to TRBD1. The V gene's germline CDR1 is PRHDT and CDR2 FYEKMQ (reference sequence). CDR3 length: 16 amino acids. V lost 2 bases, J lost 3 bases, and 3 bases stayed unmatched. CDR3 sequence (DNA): TGTGCCAGCAGCTTAAGGGGACAGGGGGGCTACAATGAGCAGTTCTTC. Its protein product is CASSLRGQGGYNEQFF.

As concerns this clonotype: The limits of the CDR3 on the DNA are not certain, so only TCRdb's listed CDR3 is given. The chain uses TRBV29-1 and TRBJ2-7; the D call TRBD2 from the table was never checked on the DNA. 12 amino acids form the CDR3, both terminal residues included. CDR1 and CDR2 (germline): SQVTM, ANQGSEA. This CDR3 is CSVGGGTYEQHF.

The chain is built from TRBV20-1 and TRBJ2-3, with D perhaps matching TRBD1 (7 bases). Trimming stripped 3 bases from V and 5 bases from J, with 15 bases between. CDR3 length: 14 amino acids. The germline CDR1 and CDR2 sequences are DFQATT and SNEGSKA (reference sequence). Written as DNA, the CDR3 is TGCAGTGCTAGGGCGGGACAGCATCGAGATACGCAGTATTTT. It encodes CSARAGQHRDTQYF.

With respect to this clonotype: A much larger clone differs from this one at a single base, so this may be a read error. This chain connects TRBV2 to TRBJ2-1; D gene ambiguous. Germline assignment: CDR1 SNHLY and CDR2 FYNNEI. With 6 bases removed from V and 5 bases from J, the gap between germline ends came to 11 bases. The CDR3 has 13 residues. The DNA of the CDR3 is TGTGCCAGCAGCCTAGGCTTCAACAATGAGCAGTTCTTC. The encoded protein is CASSLGFNNEQFF.

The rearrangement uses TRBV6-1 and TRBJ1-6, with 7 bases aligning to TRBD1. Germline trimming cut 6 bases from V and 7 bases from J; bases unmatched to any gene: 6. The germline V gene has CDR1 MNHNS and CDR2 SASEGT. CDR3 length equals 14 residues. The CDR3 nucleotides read TGTGCCAGCAGCGCGGACAGGCTAAATTCACCCCTCCACTTT. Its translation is CASSADRLNSPLHF.

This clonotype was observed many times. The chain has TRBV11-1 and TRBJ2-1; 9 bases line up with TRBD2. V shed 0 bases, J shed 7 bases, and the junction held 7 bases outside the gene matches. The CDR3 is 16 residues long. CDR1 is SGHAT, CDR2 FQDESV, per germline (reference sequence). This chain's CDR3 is CASSLASGRTWNEQFF. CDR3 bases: TGTGCCAGCAGCTTAGCGAGCGGGAGGACCTGGAATGAGCAGTTCTTC. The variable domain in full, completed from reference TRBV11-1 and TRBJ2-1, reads EAEVAQSPRYKITEKSQAVAFWCDPISGHATLYWYRQILGQGPELLVQFQDESVVDDSQLPKDRFSAERLKGVDSTLKIQPAELGDSAMYLCASSLASGRTWNEQFFGPGTRLTVL.